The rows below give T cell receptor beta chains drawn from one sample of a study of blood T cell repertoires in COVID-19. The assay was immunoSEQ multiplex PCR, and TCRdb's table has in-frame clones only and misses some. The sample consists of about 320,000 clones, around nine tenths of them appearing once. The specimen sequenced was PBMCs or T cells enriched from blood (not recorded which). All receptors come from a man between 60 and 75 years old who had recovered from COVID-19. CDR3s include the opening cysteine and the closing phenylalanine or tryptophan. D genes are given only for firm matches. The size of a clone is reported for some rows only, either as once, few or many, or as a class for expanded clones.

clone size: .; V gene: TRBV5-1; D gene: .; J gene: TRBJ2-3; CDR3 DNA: TGCGCCAGCAGAAGAGATAGCACAGATACGCAGTATTTT; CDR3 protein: CASRRDSTDTQYF
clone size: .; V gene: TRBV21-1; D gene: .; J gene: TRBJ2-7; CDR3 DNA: TGTGCCAGCAGCAAAGGGACTGTGAGCTCCTACGAGCAGTACTTC; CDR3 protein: CASSKGTVSSYEQYF
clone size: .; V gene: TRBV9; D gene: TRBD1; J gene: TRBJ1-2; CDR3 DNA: TGTGCCAGCAGCAGCACAGGGGCGGATTACTATGGCTACACCTTC; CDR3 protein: CASSSTGADYYGYTF
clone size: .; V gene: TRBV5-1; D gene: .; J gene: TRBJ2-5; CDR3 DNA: TGCGCCAGCAGCAAGACCGGGACAATTATGGCAGAGACCCAGTACTTC; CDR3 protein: CASSKTGTIMAETQYF
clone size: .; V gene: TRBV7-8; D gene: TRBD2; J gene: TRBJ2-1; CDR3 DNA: TGTGCCAGCAGCTTCGATCCCCGGACTAGAGCGGATGAGCAGTTCTTC; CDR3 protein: CASSFDPRTRADEQFF
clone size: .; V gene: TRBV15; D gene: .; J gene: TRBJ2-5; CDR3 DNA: TGTGCCACCACTAGGGGGAAACAAGAGACCCAGTACTTC; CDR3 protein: CATTRGKQETQYF
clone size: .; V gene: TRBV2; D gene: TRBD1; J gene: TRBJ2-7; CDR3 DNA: TGTGCCAGCAGAGGACAGGGGGCGGCCTACGAGCAGTACTTC; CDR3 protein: CASRGQGAAYEQYF
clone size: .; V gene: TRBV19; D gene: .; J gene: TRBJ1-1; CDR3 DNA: TGTGCCACTATACAGCCGGGGATGAACACTGAAGCTTTCTTT; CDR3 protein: CATIQPGMNTEAFF
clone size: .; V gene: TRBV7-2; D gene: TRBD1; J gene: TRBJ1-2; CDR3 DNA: TGTGCCAGCAGCCGGACAGGGGCTAACTATGGCTACACCTTC; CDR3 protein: CASSRTGANYGYTF
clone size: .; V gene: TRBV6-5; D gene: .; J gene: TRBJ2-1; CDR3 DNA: TGTGCCAGCAGTTACTCGAATAGCGGCAGACAGTTCTTC; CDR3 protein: CASSYSNSGRQFF
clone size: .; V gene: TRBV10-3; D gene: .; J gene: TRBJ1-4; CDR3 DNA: TGTGCCATCAGTGAGGGAGTTGATGAAAAACTGTTTTTT; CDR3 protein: CAISEGVDEKLFF
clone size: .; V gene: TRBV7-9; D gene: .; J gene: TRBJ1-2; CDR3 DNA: TGTGCCAGCAGGCATCAGGGCCCCTATGGCTACACCTTC; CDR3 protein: CASRHQGPYGYTF
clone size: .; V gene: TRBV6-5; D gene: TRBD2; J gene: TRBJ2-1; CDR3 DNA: TGTGCCAGCAGGGGGACTAGCTCCTACAATGAGCAGTTCTTC; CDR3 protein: CASRGTSSYNEQFF
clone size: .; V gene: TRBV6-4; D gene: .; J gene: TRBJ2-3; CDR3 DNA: TGTGCCAGCAGTGGATTGTGGGGGCAGGGCACAGATACGCAGTATTTT; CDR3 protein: CASSGLWGQGTDTQYF
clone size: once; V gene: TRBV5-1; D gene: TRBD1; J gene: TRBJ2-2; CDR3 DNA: TGCGCCAGCTGGTCTCAACCCGGACAGGGTTCGTCCGGGGAGCTGTTTTTT; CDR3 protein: CASWSQPGQGSSGELFF
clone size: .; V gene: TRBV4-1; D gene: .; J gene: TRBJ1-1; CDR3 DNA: TGCGCCAGCAGCCACGTCGGGAGGAACACTGAAGCTTTCTTT; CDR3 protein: CASSHVGRNTEAFF
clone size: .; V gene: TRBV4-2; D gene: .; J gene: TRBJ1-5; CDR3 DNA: TGTGCCAGCAGCCAAATCCTCGCAAAGGGGCAGCCCCAGCATTTT; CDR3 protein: CASSQILAKGQPQHF
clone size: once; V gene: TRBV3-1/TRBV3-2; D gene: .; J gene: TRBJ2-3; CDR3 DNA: TGTGCCAGCGCCAATCGCGGGGGCACGACAGATACGCAGTATTTT; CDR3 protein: CASANRGGTTDTQYF
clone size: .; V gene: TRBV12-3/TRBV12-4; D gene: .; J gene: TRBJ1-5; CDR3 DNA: TGTGCCAGCAGTTTTGCCGAGGGACAGCCCCAGCATTTT; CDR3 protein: CASSFAEGQPQHF
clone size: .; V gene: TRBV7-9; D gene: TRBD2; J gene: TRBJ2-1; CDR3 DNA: TGTGCCAGCAGCTTCAGGATTGGGACTAGTCAATCTAATGAGCAGTTCTTC; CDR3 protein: CASSFRIGTSQSNEQFF
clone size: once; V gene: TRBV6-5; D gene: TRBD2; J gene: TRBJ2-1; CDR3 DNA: TGTGCCAGCAGAGTAGCGGGAGGGAGGTACAATGAGCAGTTCTTC; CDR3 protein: CASRVAGGRYNEQFF
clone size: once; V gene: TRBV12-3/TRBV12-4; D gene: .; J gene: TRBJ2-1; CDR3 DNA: TGTGCCAGCACCAACCGGCGGAGCAACCAGTTCTTC; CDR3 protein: CASTNRRSNQFF
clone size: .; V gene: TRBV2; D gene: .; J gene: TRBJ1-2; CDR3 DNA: TGTGCCAGTAGAGAAAGGGGCTATGGCTACACCTTC; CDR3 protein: CASRERGYGYTF